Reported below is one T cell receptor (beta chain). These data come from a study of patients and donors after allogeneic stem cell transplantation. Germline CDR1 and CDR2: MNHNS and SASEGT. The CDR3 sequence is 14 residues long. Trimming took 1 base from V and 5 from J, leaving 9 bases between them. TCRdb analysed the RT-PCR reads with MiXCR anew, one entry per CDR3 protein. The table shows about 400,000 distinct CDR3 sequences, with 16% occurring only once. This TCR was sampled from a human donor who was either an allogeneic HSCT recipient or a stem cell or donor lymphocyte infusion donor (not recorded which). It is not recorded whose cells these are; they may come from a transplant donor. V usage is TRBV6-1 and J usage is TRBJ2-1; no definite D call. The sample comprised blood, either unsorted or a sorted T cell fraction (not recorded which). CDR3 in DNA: TGTGCCAGCAGTGAAGGCAGGTCCGACAATGAGCAGTTCTTC. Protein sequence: CASSEGRSDNEQFF.